This T cell receptor (beta chain) was captured in a study of blood T cell repertoires in COVID-19. Methods used by the authors: How many nucleated cells were present was estimated from reference gene primer amplification. Repertoires were generated with immunoSEQ multiplex PCR, while TCRdb's copy carries only in-frame clones and drops some. V, J and clone size were drawn from that table, and D and trimming were deduced from the DNA. Among a few hundred thousand clones listed, 87% were seen once. CDR1 and CDR2 (germline): MNHEY, SMNVEV (reference sequence). V shed 3 bases and J shed 1 base, with 6 bases lying between them. The CDR3 sequence is 13 residues long.

This TCR was recovered from a man younger than 35 with active or convalescent COVID-19. The chain links TRBV27 to TRBJ1-1; D is unresolved. Sequencing used peripheral blood. The CDR3 reads CASSFLRNTEAFF. The CDR3 DNA is TGTGCCAGCAGTTTCCTCAGGAACACTGAAGCTTTCTTT.